This T cell receptor (beta chain) stems from a study of blood T cell repertoires in COVID-19. Overall study: Donors in the United States, Italy and Spain gave samples during acute or convalescent COVID-19.

The V and J ends lost 3 bases and 6 bases respectively, with 18 bases between them. CDR3 length: 16 residues. Per the germline V gene, CDR1 is SGHAT and CDR2 is FQNNGV. In its sample, this clone was seen once. Generated by immunoSEQ multiplex PCR, the TCRdb table keeps only in-frame clones and is missing some. The sample holds 140,000 or so clones, over 70% seen once. The sequenced sample consisted of peripheral blood. The TCR comes from a woman aged 55-75 years with acute or convalescent COVID-19. J is TRBJ2-1 and V is TRBV11-2, with TRBD2 as a possible D gene (7 bases). This CDR3 is CASSFNTGRAINEQFF. The DNA of the CDR3 is TGTGCCAGCAGCTTTAACACAGGGAGGGCTATCAATGAGCAGTTCTTC.